Described below is a single T cell receptor beta chain sequence and its context. The data derive from a study of blood T cell repertoires in COVID-19. Assay used: immunoSEQ multiplex PCR; TCRdb lists only in-frame clones, some missing. This table holds more than 250,000 clones, approximately 90% found once. This receptor was identified in a woman aged 40-49 years who had recovered from COVID-19. Sequenced input: PBMCs or T cells enriched from blood (not recorded which).

The CDR3 protein is CASSPRIGLAKNIQYF. The CDR3 DNA sequence: TGTGCCAGCAGTCCCCGGATTGGGCTTGCCAAAAACATTCAGTACTTC. The rearrangement uses TRBV2 and TRBJ2-4; D is ambiguous. Trimming stripped 5 bases from V and 1 base from J, with 15 bases between. Looked up from germline, CDR1 is SNHLY and CDR2 is FYNNEI. There are 16 residues in the CDR3.